A single sample gave rise to the 13 T cell receptor beta chains below, sequenced in a study of T cell changes during pregnancy in multiple sclerosis. Method: immunoSEQ multiplex PCR; TCRdb's copy keeps in-frame clones and lacks some. The table has around 69,000 clones, over 85% seen once. Material: peripheral blood, obtained in the third trimester of pregnancy. The receptors come from a female donor with multiple sclerosis, enrolled in a pregnancy study.

The CDR3 nucleotides read TGTGCCAGCAGCTTAGCAGTGAACGGGGGCTACACCTTC. Translated, it gives CASSLAVNGGYTF. This chain joins TRBV7-9 and TRBJ1-2; no reliable D call. The CDR3 totals 13 residues. Germline CDR1 is SEHNR and CDR2 is FQNEAQ (reference sequence). V lost 0 bases and J 8 bases, leaving 10 bases between the germline ends.

The chain has TRBV5-6 and TRBJ2-1; weak D call: TRBD1 (5 bases). With 0 bases removed from V and 7 bases from J, the gap between germline ends came to 11 bases. The germline gives CDR1 SGHDT, CDR2 YYEEEE. The CDR3 runs to 14 residues. The CDR3 here is CASSLGTGFNEQFF. The CDR3 nucleotides are TGTGCCAGCAGCTTGGGCACAGGATTTAATGAGCAGTTCTTC.

This clone was seen once. The V call is TRBV4-1, the J call TRBJ2-1; no definite D call. The CDR3 is 15 amino acids. V was trimmed by 4 bases and J by 5 bases, leaving 15 bases between them. Germline V gene lookup returns CDR1 MGHRA and CDR2 YSYEKL. The CDR3 DNA follows: TGCGCCAGCAGCCCGGCCTTTTCGGGTAACAATGAGCAGTTCTTC. Amino acids: CASSPAFSGNNEQFF.

This clone has a single count. The chain links TRBV7-2 to TRBJ2-3; possible D gene TRBD1, 6 bases. Germline values: CDR1 SGHTA, CDR2 FQGNSA. The length of the CDR3 is 16 residues. V was cut by 3 bases and J by 3 bases, with 16 bases left in between. CDR3 in amino acids: CASSFLSQGSTDTQYF. The DNA for the CDR3 is TGTGCCAGCAGCTTCCTTTCGCAGGGGAGTACAGATACGCAGTATTTT.

The chain uses TRBV7-9 and TRBJ2-5; 9 bases are a match to TRBD1. Germline-derived CDR1 and CDR2 are SEHNR and FQNEAQ (reference sequence). J lost 4 bases, V lost 3 bases, and 3 bases had no gene match. CDR3 size: 14 residues. The CDR3 region is CASSLDRGPETQYF. CDR3 DNA sequence: TGTGCCAGCAGCTTGGACAGGGGACCAGAGACCCAGTACTTC.

The genes are TRBV6-5 and TRBJ1-1; no clear D gene. The V and J ends lost 0 bases and 3 bases respectively, with 8 bases between them. This CDR3 region has 14 residues. Germline V gene lookup returns CDR1 MNHEY and CDR2 SVGAGI. The DNA for the CDR3 is TGTGCCAGCAGTTACTCCTGGAGTGACACTGAAGCTTTCTTT. Translation: CASSYSWSDTEAFF.

Only one count was recorded for this clone. This rearrangement joins TRBV4-3 to TRBJ2-5, with D possibly TRBD2 on 5 matching bases. The J call may not be correct, given that the DNA end is closer to TRBJ2-7. The CDR3 covers 15 residues. Germline lookup yields CDR1 LGHNA and CDR2 YSLEER. The CDR3: CASSQEPGLPYEQYF. The CDR3 nucleotides are TGCGCCAGCAGCCAAGAGCCGGGGTTGCCCTACGAGCAGTACTTC.

This clone was counted only a few times. The V call is TRBV4-1, the J call TRBJ1-2; a possible D gene is TRBD1 (6 bases). Trimming stripped 1 base from V and 3 bases from J, with 12 bases between. This CDR3 spans 15 amino acids. From germline, CDR1 is MGHRA and CDR2 YSYEKL. The DNA of the CDR3 is TGCGCCAGCAGCCAAGGACTACAGGGATACTATGGCTACACCTTC. This gives the protein CASSQGLQGYYGYTF.

The chain is built from TRBV4-2 and TRBJ2-6; 16 bases align to TRBD2. Germline V lookup: CDR1 LGHNA, CDR2 YNFKEQ. Unmatched junction bases numbered 12, after V lost 4 bases and J lost 0 bases. This CDR3 is built from 22 residues. The CDR3 DNA sequence: TGTGCCAGCAGCCTCCTCCGGGGGACTAGCGGGAGGGGGAGCTCTGGGGCCAACGTCCTGACTTTC. Translated, it gives CASSLLRGTSGRGSSGANVLTF.

This chain's CDR3 is CASRTGGVLGTQYF. The DNA of the CDR3 is TGTGCCAGTAGGACAGGGGGCGTTCTTGGTACGCAGTATTTT. The V call is TRBV19, the J call TRBJ2-3; 10 bases fit TRBD1. Looked up from germline, CDR1 is LNHDA and CDR2 is SQIVND (reference sequence). There are 14 residues in the CDR3. With V trimmed by 6 bases and J by 8 bases, 8 bases remained unmatched.

This clone was picked up a small number of times. This chain connects TRBV19 to TRBJ2-1; 7 bases line up with TRBD1. This CDR3 contains 16 residues. J lost 7 bases, V lost 5 bases, and 14 bases had no gene match. In germline, CDR1 is LNHDA, CDR2 SQIVND (reference sequence). The CDR3 DNA reads TGTGCCAGTAGTCAATCCCGACAGGGTTGGCAAAATGAGCAGTTCTTC. Protein sequence: CASSQSRQGWQNEQFF.

This rearrangement joins TRBV27 to TRBJ1-5; 7 bases line up with TRBD1. V shed 3 bases and J 3 bases; nucleotides not matched to a gene: 2. Looked up from germline, CDR1 is MNHEY and CDR2 is SMNVEV (reference sequence). This CDR3 region has 14 residues. Written as DNA, the CDR3 is TGTGCCAGCAGTTTGACAGGGAACAATCAGCCCCAGCATTTT. Translated: CASSLTGNNQPQHF.

The chain employs TRBV7-9 and TRBJ1-1; possibly TRBD1 for D (6 bases). Germline CDR1 SEHNR, CDR2 FQNEAQ (reference sequence). There are 15 residues in the CDR3. Trimming pared 0 bases from V and 3 bases from J, leaving 11 bases between. The CDR3 nucleotides read TGTGCCAGCAGCTTAGCCGGGACACAATACACTGAAGCTTTCTTT. Residues: CASSLAGTQYTEAFF. Drawing the rest from reference TRBV7-9 and TRBJ1-1, the complete variable domain is DTGVSQNPRHKITKRGQNVTFRCDPISEHNRLYWYRQTLGQGPEFLTYFQNEAQLEKSRLLSDRFSAERPKGSFSTLEIQRTEQGDSAMYLCASSLAGTQYTEAFFGQGTRLTVV.